This T cell receptor beta chain is from a study of response to subunit inactivated influenza vaccine. General study findings and limits: It was the authors' suggestion that each seasonal influenza vaccination recruits few new T cells.

Of note for this clonotype: Its antigen is undetermined.

Per germline, CDR1 SEHNR and CDR2 FQNEAQ (reference sequence). V shed 2 bases and J 6 bases; nucleotides not matched to a gene: 9. The CDR3 has 16 amino acids. One entry per CDR3 protein results from TCRdb running MiXCR on the RT-PCR reads. There are about 500,000 distinct CDR3 sequences in the sample; 16% occur only once, and approximately 3% lies in the top ten. This sequence joins TRBV7-9 and TRBJ2-3, with 9 bases matching TRBD2. The specimen was CD4+ T cells sorted from PBMCs, collected 23 months after vaccination. The receptor was derived from a man between 50 and 75 years old who received an inactivated influenza vaccine. This chain's CDR3 is CASSLYGGRAKDTQYF. The CDR3 bases are TGTGCCAGCAGCTTATATGGCGGGAGGGCCAAGGATACGCAGTATTTT.